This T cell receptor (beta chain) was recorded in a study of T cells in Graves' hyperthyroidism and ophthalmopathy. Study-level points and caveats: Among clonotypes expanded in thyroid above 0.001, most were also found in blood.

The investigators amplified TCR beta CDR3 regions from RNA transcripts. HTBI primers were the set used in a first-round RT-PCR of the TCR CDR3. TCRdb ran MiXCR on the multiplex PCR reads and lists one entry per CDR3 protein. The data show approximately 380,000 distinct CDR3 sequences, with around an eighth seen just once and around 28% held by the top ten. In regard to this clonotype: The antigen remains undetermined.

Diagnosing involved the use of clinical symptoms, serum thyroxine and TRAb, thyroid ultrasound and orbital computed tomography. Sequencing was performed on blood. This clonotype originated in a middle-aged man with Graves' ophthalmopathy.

In DNA form, the CDR3 reads TGTGCCAGCAGGATGGACATTCTCCAAGAGACCCAGTACTTC. As protein: CASRMDILQETQYF. This chain links TRBV6-1 with TRBJ2-5, with TRBD1 as a possible D gene (5 bases). Germline values: CDR1 MNHNS, CDR2 SASEGT. Deletions cut 6 bases from V and 1 base from J, with 12 bases between. This CDR3 has 14 amino acids.